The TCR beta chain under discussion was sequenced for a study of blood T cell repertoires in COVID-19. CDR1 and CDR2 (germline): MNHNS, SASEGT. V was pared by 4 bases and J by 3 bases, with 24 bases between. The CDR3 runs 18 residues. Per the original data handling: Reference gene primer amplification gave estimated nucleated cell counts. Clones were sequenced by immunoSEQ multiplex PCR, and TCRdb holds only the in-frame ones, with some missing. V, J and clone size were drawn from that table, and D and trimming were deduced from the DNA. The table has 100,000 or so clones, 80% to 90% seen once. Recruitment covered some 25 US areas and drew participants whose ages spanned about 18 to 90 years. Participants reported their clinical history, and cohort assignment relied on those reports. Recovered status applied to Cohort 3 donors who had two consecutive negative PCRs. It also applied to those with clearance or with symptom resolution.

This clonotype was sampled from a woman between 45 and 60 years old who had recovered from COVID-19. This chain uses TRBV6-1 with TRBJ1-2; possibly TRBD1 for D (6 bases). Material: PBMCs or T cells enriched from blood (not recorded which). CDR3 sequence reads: CASSADAVGAFGYYGYTF. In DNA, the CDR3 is TGTGCCAGCAGTGCGGATGCCGTGGGGGCGTTTGGTTACTATGGCTACACCTTC.